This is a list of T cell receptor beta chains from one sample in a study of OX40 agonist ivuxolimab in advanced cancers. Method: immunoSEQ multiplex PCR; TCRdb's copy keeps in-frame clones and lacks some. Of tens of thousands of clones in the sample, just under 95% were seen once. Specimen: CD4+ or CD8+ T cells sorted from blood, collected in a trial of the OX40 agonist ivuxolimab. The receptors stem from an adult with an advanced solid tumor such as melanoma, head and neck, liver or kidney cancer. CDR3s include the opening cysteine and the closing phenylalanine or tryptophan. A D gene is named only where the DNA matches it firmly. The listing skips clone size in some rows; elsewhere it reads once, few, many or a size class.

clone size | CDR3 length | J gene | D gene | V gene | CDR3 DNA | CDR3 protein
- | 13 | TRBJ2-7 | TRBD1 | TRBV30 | TGTGCCTGGAGTGAAGGGACAGGTTACGAGCAGTACTTC | CAWSEGTGYEQYF
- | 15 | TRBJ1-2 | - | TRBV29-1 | TGCAGCGTTGAAGTCGGTAATCCAGTCGATGGTGGCTACACCTTC | CSVEVGNPVDGGYTF
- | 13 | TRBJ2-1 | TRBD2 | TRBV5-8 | TGTGCCACCCGGCGGGGGGGCATCAGTGAGCAGTTCTTC | CATRRGGISEQFF
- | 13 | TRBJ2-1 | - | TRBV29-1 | TGCAGCGTTTGGGTTTCGGTGACAAATGAGCAGTTCTTC | CSVWVSVTNEQFF
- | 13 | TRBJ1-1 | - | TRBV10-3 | TGTGCCATCTCAGGAGGGGGGAACACTGAAGCTTTCTTT | CAISGGGNTEAFF
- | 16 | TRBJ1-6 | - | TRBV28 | TGTGCCAGCAGCCCCACGAGGAGCTCCTATAATTCACCCCTCCACTTT | CASSPTRSSYNSPLHF
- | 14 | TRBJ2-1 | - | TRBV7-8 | TGTGCCAGCAGCCCTGGGGCGGAGTACAATGAGCAGTTCTTC | CASSPGAEYNEQFF
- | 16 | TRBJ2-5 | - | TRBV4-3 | TGCGCCAGCAGCCAAGAAGGCAGAATACCCCAAGAGACCCAGTACTTC | CASSQEGRIPQETQYF
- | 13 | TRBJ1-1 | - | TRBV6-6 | TGTGCCAGCACTCAGAAGGGGTACACTGAAGCTTTCTTT | CASTQKGYTEAFF
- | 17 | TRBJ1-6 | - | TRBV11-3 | TGTGCCAGCAGCTTATGCTTGGTTAGTCAGGTAAATTCACCCCTCCACTTT | CASSLCLVSQVNSPLHF
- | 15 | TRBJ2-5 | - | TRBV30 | TGTGCCTGGAGTGTAGGTTCTGGGGTCCGCGAGACCCAGTACTTC | CAWSVGSGVRETQYF
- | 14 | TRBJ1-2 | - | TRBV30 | TGTGCCTGGAGTGTAGAGGGAAACGTTGATGGCTACACCTTC | CAWSVEGNVDGYTF
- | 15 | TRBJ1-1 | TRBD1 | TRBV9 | TGTGCCAGCAGCGGAAGAGACAGGGCCTATACTGAAGCTTTCTTT | CASSGRDRAYTEAFF
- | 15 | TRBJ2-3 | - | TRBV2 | TGTGCCAGAAATCCCACTATTTCTAGCACAGATACGCAGTATTTT | CARNPTISSTDTQYF
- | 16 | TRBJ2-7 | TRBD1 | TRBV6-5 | TGTGCCAGCAGTTATGCATCCCAGGGGGTCCCCTACGAGCAGTACTTC | CASSYASQGVPYEQYF
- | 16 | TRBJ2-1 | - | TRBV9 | TGTGCCAGCAGCGTAGACGGAAGCGGTTCCTACAATGAGCAGTTCTTC | CASSVDGSGSYNEQFF
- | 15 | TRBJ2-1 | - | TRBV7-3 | TGTGCCAGCAGCTTCTACGCTAGAGGTAACAATGAGCAGTTCTTC | CASSFYARGNNEQFF
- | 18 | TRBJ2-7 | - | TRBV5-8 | TGTGCCAGCAGCTTGAACAGGTTCTATTCCTTTGTGGCCTACGAGCAGTACTTC | CASSLNRFYSFVAYEQYF
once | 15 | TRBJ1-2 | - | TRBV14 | TGTGCCAGCAGCATCCGACATTCGAATAACTATGGCTACACCTTC | CASSIRHSNNYGYTF
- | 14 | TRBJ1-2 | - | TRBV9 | TGTGCCAGCAGCGTAGTGGAGGGTTTAAGTGGCTACACCTTC | CASSVVEGLSGYTF
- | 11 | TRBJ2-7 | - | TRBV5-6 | TGTGCCAGCAGCCAAGGTTACGAGCAGTACTTC | CASSQGYEQYF
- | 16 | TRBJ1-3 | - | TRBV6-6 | TGTGCCAGCAGTTACGGGGACGGTACCTCTGGAAACACCATATATTTT | CASSYGDGTSGNTIYF
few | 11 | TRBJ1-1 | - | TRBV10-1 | TGCGCCAGCAGTGAACTTGGACGAGCTTTCTTT | CASSELGRAFF
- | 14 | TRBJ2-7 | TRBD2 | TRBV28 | TGTGCCAGCAGTTTGCTAAGCGGGAGAGTCGAGCAGTACTTC | CASSLLSGRVEQYF
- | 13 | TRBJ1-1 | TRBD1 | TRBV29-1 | TGCAGCGTTCGACAGGGGATGAACACTGAAGCTTTCTTT | CSVRQGMNTEAFF
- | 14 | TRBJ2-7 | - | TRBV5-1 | TGCGCCAGCAGCTCTACTCCGGGCTCCTACGAGCAGTACTTC | CASSSTPGSYEQYF
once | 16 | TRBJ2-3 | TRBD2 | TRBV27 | TGTGCCAGCAGGCCCCTAGCGGGGGGATTCACAGATACGCAGTATTTT | CASRPLAGGFTDTQYF
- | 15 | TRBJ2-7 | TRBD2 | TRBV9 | TGTGCCAGCAGCGTCGGGACTAGCGGGGCCTACGAGCAGTACTTC | CASSVGTSGAYEQYF
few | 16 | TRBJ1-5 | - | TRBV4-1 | TGCGCCAGCAGCCTCGGTTTGGGGAATAGCAATCAGCCCCAGCATTTT | CASSLGLGNSNQPQHF
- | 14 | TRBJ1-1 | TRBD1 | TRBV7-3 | TGTGCCAGCAGCTTCGGACAGGGGGCCACTGAAGCTTTCTTT | CASSFGQGATEAFF
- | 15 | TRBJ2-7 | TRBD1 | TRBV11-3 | TGTGCCAGCAGCCCCGGACAGGGGGCTTCCGACGAGCAGTACTTC | CASSPGQGASDEQYF
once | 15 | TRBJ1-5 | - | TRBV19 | TGTGCCAGTAGTCCCCCTCGGGGGGGGGTTCAGCCCCAGCATTTT | CASSPPRGGVQPQHF
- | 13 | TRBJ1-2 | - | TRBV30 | TGTGCCTGGACCCACTGGGGAGCCTATGGCTACACCTTC | CAWTHWGAYGYTF
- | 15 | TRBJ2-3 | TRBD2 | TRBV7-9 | TGTGCCAGCAGCTTGGGACTAGCGGGTTCAGATACGCAGTATTTT | CASSLGLAGSDTQYF
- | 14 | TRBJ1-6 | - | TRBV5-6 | TGTGCCAGCAGCTTGAGGCAGGGTAATTCACCCCTCCACTTT | CASSLRQGNSPLHF
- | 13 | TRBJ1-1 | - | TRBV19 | TGTGCCAGTAGTAAGGCAGGGAGGACTGAAGCTTTCTTT | CASSKAGRTEAFF
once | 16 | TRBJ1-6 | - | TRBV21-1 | TGTGCCAGCAGCCTATCCCGGGACGGATATAATTCACCCCTCCACTTT | CASSLSRDGYNSPLHF
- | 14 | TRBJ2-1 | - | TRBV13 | TGTGCCAGCAGCTTAAGTGGGCGACACAATGAGCAGTTCTTC | CASSLSGRHNEQFF
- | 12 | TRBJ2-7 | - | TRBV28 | TGTGCCAGCAGCCTTCTGGGGCGCGAGCAGTACTTC | CASSLLGREQYF
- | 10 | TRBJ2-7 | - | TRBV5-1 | TGCGCCAGCAGGGACCACGAGCAGTACTTC | CASRDHEQYF
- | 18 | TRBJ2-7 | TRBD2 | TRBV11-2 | TGTGCCAGCAGCTTACCTCTGGCGACTAGCGGGAGAAGCTACGAGCAGTACTTC | CASSLPLATSGRSYEQYF
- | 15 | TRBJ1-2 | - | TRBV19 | TGTGCCAGTATCCCTCGGATTACGGGGCCATCGGGCTACACCTTC | CASIPRITGPSGYTF
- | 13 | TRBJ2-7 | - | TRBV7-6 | TGTGCCAGCAGCCTGGAGGTTGCCTACGAGCAGTACTTC | CASSLEVAYEQYF
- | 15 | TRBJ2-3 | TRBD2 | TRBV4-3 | TGCGCCAGCAGCCACGAACTAGCGGACACAGATACGCAGTATTTT | CASSHELADTDTQYF
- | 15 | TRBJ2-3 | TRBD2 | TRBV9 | TGTGCCAGCAGCGGCGCGGGAGTTTCCCCCCCGGCGCAGTATTTT | CASSGAGVSPPAQYF
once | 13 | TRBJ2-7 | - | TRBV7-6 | TGTGCCAGCAGCTCCGGGACCGAGTACGAGCAGTACTTC | CASSSGTEYEQYF
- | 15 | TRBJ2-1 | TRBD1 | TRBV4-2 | TGTGCCAGCAGCCCGGACAGGGGATCCTACAATGAGCAGTTCTTC | CASSPDRGSYNEQFF
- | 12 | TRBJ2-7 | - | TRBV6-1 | TGTGCCAGCAGTGATCGTTTTGTCGAGCAGTACTTC | CASSDRFVEQYF
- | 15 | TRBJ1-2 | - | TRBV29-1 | TGCAGCGTTGAAGATCTAGGGGGTGCCGGGGCTACATTGATCTTC | CSVEDLGGAGATLIF
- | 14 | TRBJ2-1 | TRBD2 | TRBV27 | TGTGCCAGCAGTTTGGGGGGACTAGCCGATGAGCAGTTCTTC | CASSLGGLADEQFF